This T cell receptor (beta chain) was recorded in a study of blood T cell repertoires in COVID-19. Study details: COVID-19 samples, acute and convalescent, were from the United States, Italy and Spain.

In the original processing: Nucleated cell counts were estimated from reference gene primer amplification. The assay was immunoSEQ multiplex PCR, and TCRdb's table has in-frame clones only and misses some. The DNA was the basis for D and trimming; V, J and clone size are from that table. The table has 60,000 to 85,000 clones, 80% to 90% seen once. CDR1 and CDR2 (germline): ENHRY, SYGVKD. The CDR3 length is 15 residues. Trimming cost V 3 bases and J 5 bases, with 17 bases left between them. The material sequenced was peripheral blood. The chain carries TRBV10-3 and TRBJ2-7, with D uncertain. The TCR originated in a human donor in a cohort sampled during active COVID-19. CDR3 nucleotide sequence: TGTGCCATCAGTGACCAGTCTCCCTTCCTGGACGAGCAGTACTTC. This gives the protein CAISDQSPFLDEQYF.